The rows below give T cell receptor beta chains drawn from one sample of a study. TCRdb fed the 5' RACE reads into MiXCR, producing one record per CDR3 protein. The data hold roughly 60,000 distinct CDR3 sequences, with around 24% observed a single time. The sample was tumor-infiltrating Tregs sorted from the breast tumor. The receptors here all came from a female donor with breast cancer. CDR3s include the opening cysteine and the closing phenylalanine or tryptophan. Each record gives: V gene, J gene, CDR3 protein.

>TRBV21-1|TRBJ1-2
CASSPRGYTF
>TRBV28|TRBJ2-2
CASRRGLAAGELFF
>TRBV5-1|TRBJ2-2
CASSLNEGSTGELFF
>TRBV4-3|TRBJ2-7
CASSQLLGQGAEQYF
>TRBV6-5|TRBJ1-1
CASSYGQGNTEAFF
>TRBV20-1|TRBJ2-2
CSASRASGTGELFF
>TRBV5-6|TRBJ2-5
CASSTGQQETQYF
>TRBV12-3/TRBV12-4|TRBJ1-1
CASKRVGVNTEAFF
>TRBV15|TRBJ2-3
CATSKGGGTDTQYF
>TRBV7-9|TRBJ2-3
CASSVDYTDTQYF
>TRBV29-1|TRBJ2-3
CSVRRALTSTDTQYF
>TRBV20-1|TRBJ2-3
CSATRLAGGSTDTQYF
>TRBV24-1|TRBJ1-5
CATSDTQGNQPQHF
>TRBV9|TRBJ2-3
CASSVGIRDTDTQYF
>TRBV9|TRBJ2-7
CASSVAEDYEQYF
>TRBV20-1|TRBJ2-4
CSASSFGTEVGNIQYF
>TRBV7-8|TRBJ2-1
CASSFAGEGNEQFF
>TRBV6-5|TRBJ2-1
CASSPTWSSYNEQFF
>TRBV6-6|TRBJ2-1
CATGTSGYNEQFF
>TRBV11-2|TRBJ1-3
CASKLPPGRDRSGNTIYF
>TRBV5-1|TRBJ2-2
CASSPLEGRTPGELFF
>TRBV20-1|TRBJ2-5
CSAREGTRVKETQYF
>TRBV20-1|TRBJ2-4
CSAPGQAKNIQYF
>TRBV20-1|TRBJ1-4
CSALQGASVTNEKLFF
>TRBV28|TRBJ2-2
CASLGAGVHGELFF
>TRBV5-1|TRBJ2-7
CASSDSYEQYF
>TRBV4-2|TRBJ1-5
CASSQDQGQPQHF
>TRBV3-1|TRBJ2-1
CASSYTSSYNEQFF
>TRBV7-8|TRBJ2-3
CASSFTTGGGTGDTQYF
>TRBV6-6|TRBJ2-5
CASSYVRGAPETQYF
>TRBV6-5|TRBJ1-2
CASRPLQGARGYGYTF
>TRBV7-6|TRBJ2-5
CASSSLGGAQETQYF
>TRBV5-1|TRBJ1-1
CASSLQGVQGYTEAFF
>TRBV7-9|TRBJ2-7
CASSWTGIMREQYF
>TRBV7-6|TRBJ2-7
CASSEQTATYEQYF
>TRBV5-1|TRBJ2-1
CASSLAFGQTGVGYNEQFF
>TRBV15|TRBJ1-2
CVTSRDRGISSYTF
>TRBV12-3/TRBV12-4|TRBJ1-1
CASTPGRWNTEAFF
>TRBV6-5|TRBJ1-1
CASRQAHEAFF
>TRBV2|TRBJ2-4
CASSLFSPISKNIQYF
>TRBV5-1|TRBJ2-2
CASSPRGGNTGELFF
>TRBV4-1|TRBJ2-5
CASSPDRVGQETQYF
>TRBV5-4|TRBJ1-1
CASSLPQVNTEAFF
>TRBV3-1|TRBJ2-7
CASSLSGGHEQYF
>TRBV20-1|TRBJ2-5
CSARNLVTSGKGETQYF
>TRBV6-2/TRBV6-3|TRBJ1-3
CASSSTTTGGPNTIYF
>TRBV6-1|TRBJ2-5
CASPSRFSETQYF
>TRBV7-9|TRBJ2-5
CASSHPTRVETQYF
>TRBV7-9|TRBJ2-3
CASSFPLPGGTDRDSGNTQYF
>TRBV20-1|TRBJ2-1
CSARVPTRLAGGVNEQFF